What follows describes a single T cell receptor beta chain. Its target is unknown. The record originates from a study of CD4 T cells in relation to SARS-CoV-2 and coronaviruses. Study overall: The HLA restriction of the shared crossreactive spike epitopes was mapped. Notes on the study in general: Crossreactive clones expanded significantly less to SARS-CoV-2 than monoreactive clones.

Assay: immunoSEQ multiplex PCR; the TCRdb copy retains only in-frame clones and omits some. This table has tens of thousands of clones, just over 90% appearing once. Before the COVID-19 pandemic, during about 2010-2018, CD4+ T cells were taken from unexposed donors. This CDR3 spans 15 amino acids. V gave up 0 bases and J gave up 1 base; unmatched junction bases: 1. The germline V gene encodes CDR1 MNHNS and CDR2 SASEGT. The TCR originated in a human donor in good health. Source material: naive CD4+ T cells from PBMCs. As to subset: naive CD4+ T cells isolated by negative enrichment. V is TRBV6-1 and J is TRBJ2-3; 7 bases line up with TRBD1. CDR3 nucleotide sequence: TGTGCCAGCAGTGAAGCGGGGACAGGCACAGATACGCAGTATTTT. Translation gives CASSEAGTGTDTQYF.